The 14 T cell receptor beta chains presented below share a single source sample, sequenced in a study of T cell responses to AZD1222 COVID-19 vaccine. This table comes from immunoSEQ multiplex PCR, and its TCRdb copy is limited to in-frame clones, with some not included. The sample has some 80,000 clones, more than 80% seen once; the top ten hold around 5.8%. Specimen: peripheral blood, collected on day 0 of AZD1222 vaccination. The receptors here all came from an adult in good health.

This sequence joins TRBV18 and TRBJ2-1, with D possibly being TRBD1 or TRBD2 (5 bases each). CDR3 length: 18 residues. The V gene lost 0 bases and the J gene lost 0 bases, with 15 bases spanning the gap. Germline V gene lookup returns CDR1 KGHSH and CDR2 LQKENI. The CDR3 DNA sequence: TGTGCCAGCTCACCACCGGTTACAGGACTTCGCTCCTACAATGAGCAGTTCTTC. This sequence encodes CASSPPVTGLRSYNEQFF.

This clone was found a few times. This chain uses TRBV1 with TRBJ1-5. TRBV1 is given as a pseudogene. CDR3 length equals 16 residues. The CDR3 coding sequence is TGCACCAGCAGCCAAGAGGGAATGGGGATGGAGGAGCCCCAGCATTTT. Encoded protein: CTSSQEGMGMEEPQHF.

CDR3 sequence: CASSPPGGTYEQYF. The CDR3, as DNA: TGTGCCAGCTCACCACCAGGGGGAACCTACGAGCAGTACTTC. The J gene is TRBJ2-7, the V gene TRBV18; D might be TRBD1 (6 bases). This CDR3 has 14 residues. Trimming removed 0 bases at V and 2 bases at J, with 8 bases between. Looked up from germline, CDR1 is KGHSH and CDR2 is LQKENI. Based on the CDR3 plus reference TRBV18 and TRBJ2-7, the full variable domain is NAGVMQNPRHLVRRRGQEARLRCSPMKGHSHVYWYRQLPEEGLKFMVYLQKENIIDESGMPKERFSAEFPKEGPSILRIQQVVRGDSAAYFCASSPPGGTYEQYFGPGTRLTVT.

The V gene is TRBV4-3, the J gene TRBJ2-3; 9 bases are shared with TRBD2. The CDR3 is 16 amino acids. Germline V gene lookup returns CDR1 LGHNA and CDR2 YSLEER. The J segment lost 1 base and the V segment lost 2 bases, leaving 4 bases of the junction unmatched. CDR3: CASSQFKRGGTDTQYF. CDR3 nucleotides: TGCGCCAGCAGCCAATTTAAGCGGGGGGGCACAGATACGCAGTATTTT.

As DNA, the CDR3 is TGCAGCGTTCAGGCCAGGGTGGCTTTCTTT. Its translation: CSVQARVAFF. V is TRBV29-1 and J is TRBJ1-1, with a weak D call TRBD1 (5 bases). Germline CDR1 and CDR2: SQVTM and ANQGSEA. The CDR3 length is 10 residues. V was pared by 5 bases and J by 11 bases, with 12 bases between.

The chain couples TRBV28 to TRBJ1-2; 7 bases agree with TRBD1. There are 13 residues in the CDR3. Trimming took 9 bases from V and 3 from J; bases not matched to a gene: 7. The germline V gene has CDR1 MDHEN and CDR2 SYDVKM. CDR3 nucleotides: TGTGCCAGTAGGACAGGCGGGGACTATGGCTACACCTTC. Translating it yields CASRTGGDYGYTF.

The chain employs TRBV19 and TRBJ1-2; perhaps TRBD1 as D (6 bases). The CDR3 is 13 amino acids. The V gene's germline CDR1 is LNHDA and CDR2 SQIVND (reference sequence). Trimming pared 4 bases from V and 5 bases from J, leaving 11 bases between. The DNA of the CDR3 is TGTGCCAGTAGTACGGACAGTTATTATGGCTACACCTTC. Amino acids: CASSTDSYYGYTF.

The V call is TRBV7-3, the J call TRBJ2-6; D is unresolved. Germline values: CDR1 SGHTA, CDR2 FQGTGA. Trimming stripped 3 bases from V and 0 bases from J, with 6 bases between. The CDR3 sequence is 15 residues long. The CDR3 coding sequence is TGTGCCAGCAGCTTGGACGCCTCTGGGGCCAACGTCCTGACTTTC. This sequence encodes CASSLDASGANVLTF.

CDR3 DNA: TGTGCCACCTCAAGAGCGGGGGGGATAGAGACCCAGTACTTC. Translation: CATSRAGGIETQYF. The chain couples TRBV7-7 to TRBJ2-5; 10 nucleotides match TRBD2. J gave up 4 bases and V 10 bases, and 9 bases lay outside the gene matches. Germline V gives CDR1 SSHAT, CDR2 FNYEAQ (reference sequence). The CDR3 spans 14 residues.

Here the CDR3 reads CASSQDFTNTEAFF. CDR3 DNA sequence: TGTGCCAGCAGCCAAGATTTTACGAACACTGAAGCTTTCTTT. The chain is built from TRBV3-1 (or the pseudogene TRBV3-2) and TRBJ1-1, with unresolved D. Deletions cut 0 bases from V and 1 base from J, with 6 bases between. This CDR3 contains 14 residues. Germline V gene sequence: CDR1 LGHDT, CDR2 YNNKEL (reference sequence).

This clone was seen only once. This chain connects TRBV6-2 or TRBV6-3 to TRBJ2-5, with D uncertain. V gave up 1 base and J gave up 1 base, with 10 bases separating them. Per germline, CDR1 MNHEY and CDR2 SVGEGT. This CDR3 has 15 residues. Here the CDR3 reads CASSYLHLGQETQYF. The CDR3 DNA is TGTGCCAGCAGTTACTTGCACCTCGGCCAAGAGACCCAGTACTTC.

The gene calls are TRBV19 and TRBJ1-6; 7 nucleotides line up with TRBD1. The J segment lost 7 bases and the V segment lost 5 bases, leaving 11 bases of the junction unmatched. CDR1 is LNHDA, CDR2 SQIVND, per germline (reference sequence). The CDR3 runs 16 residues. CDR3 DNA sequence: TGTGCCAGTAGTTCAGGGGGTGGATCGGGCAATTCACCCCTCCACTTT. It codes for CASSSGGGSGNSPLHF.

J is TRBJ2-1 and V is TRBV5-6; 7 bases fit TRBD2. This CDR3 spans 15 amino acids. CDR1 and CDR2 from the germline V gene are SGHDT and YYEEEE. V dropped 4 bases and J dropped 5; count of bases not matched to a gene: 9. The CDR3 coding sequence is TGTGCCAGCAGCGTGCCATTAGCGGGCCACAATGAGCAGTTCTTC. This encodes CASSVPLAGHNEQFF.

The rearrangement links TRBV5-1 to TRBJ2-7; weak D call: TRBD1 (6 bases). CDR3 length: 12 amino acids. Germline CDR1 reads SGHRS; CDR2 reads YFSETQ. Trimming took off 3 bases at V and 5 bases at J, with 9 bases between the two ends. The CDR3 nucleotides are TGCGCCAGCAGCTATCAGGGGAACGAGCAGTACTTC. It is translated as CASSYQGNEQYF.